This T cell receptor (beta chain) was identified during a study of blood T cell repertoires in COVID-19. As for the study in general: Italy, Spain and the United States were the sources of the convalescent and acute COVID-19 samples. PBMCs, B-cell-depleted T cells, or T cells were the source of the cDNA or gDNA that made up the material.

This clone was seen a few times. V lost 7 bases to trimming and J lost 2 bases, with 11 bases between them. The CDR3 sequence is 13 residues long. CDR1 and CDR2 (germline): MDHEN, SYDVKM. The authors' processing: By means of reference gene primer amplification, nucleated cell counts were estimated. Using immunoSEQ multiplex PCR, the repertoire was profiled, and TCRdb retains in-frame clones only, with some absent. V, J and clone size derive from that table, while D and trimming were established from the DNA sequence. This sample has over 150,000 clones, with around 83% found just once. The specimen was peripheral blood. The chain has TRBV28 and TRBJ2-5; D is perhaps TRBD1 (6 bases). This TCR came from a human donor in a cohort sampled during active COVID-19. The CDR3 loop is CASKTGGQETQYF. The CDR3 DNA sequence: TGTGCCAGCAAGACAGGCGGACAAGAGACCCAGTACTTC.